This TCR beta chain was obtained from a study of T cells after yellow fever vaccination. Study-level background: The authors prepared low-cell-number fractions using SMART-Seq v4 Ultra Low Input. Whole-study findings and limits: By day 5 rather than day 15, the secondary response had peaked, though it was weaker. Although most clonotypes did not, a small share appeared in both CD4 and CD8 compartments. Most primary-vaccination clones reappeared after the booster (around 95% CD4, about 88% CD8).

As to this clonotype: The antigen is not known.

MiXCR, run by TCRdb on the 5' RACE reads, gives a single entry per CDR3 protein. Among 300,000 to 400,000 distinct CDR3 sequences listed, around 12% were seen once. The CDR3 spans 15 residues. V was clipped by 3 bases and J by 9 bases; unmatched bases: 7. CDR1 is LGHNA and CDR2 is YSLEER in the germline V gene. This receptor was taken from a man aged 18 to 29 who received the YFV17D yellow fever vaccine. This specimen was CD4+ T cells sorted from PBMCs, taken 15 days after the yellow fever booster vaccination. The chain couples TRBV4-3 to TRBJ2-1, with 11 bases that match TRBD2. CDR3 amino acids: CASSHISGGATEQFF. CDR3 nucleotides: TGCGCCAGCAGCCACATTAGCGGGGGGGCGACTGAGCAGTTCTTC.